This entry lists 22 T cell receptor beta chains sequenced from one sample in a study of T cell clonotyping in hematopoietic cell transplantation. Sequencing used immunoSEQ multiplex PCR; TCRdb keeps in-frame clones, though not all of them. The sample has 2,500 to 3,500 clones, approximately 96% seen once. Time point given: recipient sample about 28 days before transplant, after cytoreduction. Material: peripheral blood mononuclear cells, obtained before stem cell transplant. Source of these receptors: a woman aged 45 to 65 with chronic myeloid leukemia. Some clones in this sample may be carry-over from other donors' samples.

The chain joins TRBV19 to TRBJ2-1; 16 bases align to TRBD2. CDR1 and CDR2 from the germline V gene are LNHDA and SQIVND (reference sequence). The ends lost 6 bases at V and 9 bases at J; junction bases unmatched: 17. This CDR3 is built from 19 residues. CDR3 coding DNA: TGTGCCAGTAGCTACGGGACTAGCGGGAGGGGGGGGCTTCGCGGTGAGCAGTTCTTC. Protein product: CASSYGTSGRGGLRGEQFF.

The chain is built from TRBV6-1 and TRBJ2-2; 8 bases map to TRBD2. The V and J ends lost 7 bases and 5 bases, in that order; junction bases with no gene match: 9. Germline values: CDR1 MNHNS, CDR2 SASEGT. This CDR3 spans 15 amino acids. The CDR3 region is CASTPGGSGTGELFF. CDR3 DNA sequence: TGTGCCAGCACTCCGGGGGGGTCCGGGACCGGGGAGCTGTTTTTT.

This chain links TRBV9 with TRBJ2-1, with no clear D. Trimming took 3 bases from V and 0 from J, leaving 4 bases between them. This CDR3 is built from 13 residues. Germline values: CDR1 SGDLS, CDR2 YYNGEE. The CDR3 spells CASSAASYNEQFF. The CDR3 DNA follows: TGTGCCAGCAGCGCAGCCTCCTACAATGAGCAGTTCTTC.

This clone occurred once. V usage is TRBV7-2 and J usage is TRBJ2-5; D remains ambiguous. V shed 0 bases and J shed 1 base, with 12 bases lying between them. Germline assignment: CDR1 SGHTA and CDR2 FQGNSA. This CDR3 comprises 16 residues. CDR3: CASSLAARFGQETQYF. The CDR3 DNA sequence: TGTGCCAGCAGCTTAGCTGCCAGGTTCGGCCAAGAGACCCAGTACTTC.

J is TRBJ1-2 and V is TRBV28; D gene ambiguous. CDR3 length: 16 residues. The V gene's germline CDR1 is MDHEN and CDR2 SYDVKM. The V end lost 5 bases, the J end lost 1 base, and 17 bases lay between the germline ends. CDR3 sequence reads: CASSRLFGQHNYGYTF. CDR3 nucleotide sequence: TGTGCCAGCAGTAGGCTGTTCGGGCAGCATAACTATGGCTACACCTTC.

The chain carries TRBV7-6 and TRBJ2-2; maybe TRBD2 (7 bases). Trimming stripped 1 base from V and 4 bases from J, with 16 bases between. There are 17 residues in the CDR3. The germline V gene encodes CDR1 SGHVS and CDR2 FNYEAQ. CDR3 region: CASSLGAGGPGTGELFF. CDR3 nucleotide sequence: TGTGCCAGCAGCTTAGGGGCCGGGGGGCCGGGCACCGGGGAGCTGTTTTTT.

V usage is TRBV14 and J usage is TRBJ2-6; 11 nucleotides match TRBD1. The germline V gene has CDR1 SGHDN and CDR2 FVKESK. V gave up 4 bases and J gave up 4 bases; unmatched junction bases: 6. CDR3 length: 17 residues. CDR3 loop: CASSPGQGAKGANVLTF. DNA for the CDR3: TGTGCCAGCAGCCCTGGACAGGGGGCAAAAGGGGCCAACGTCCTGACTTTC.

V usage is TRBV7-2 and J usage is TRBJ2-2, with D uncertain. V was pared by 6 bases and J by 0 bases, with 14 bases between. CDR3 length: 16 residues. The germline gives CDR1 SGHTA, CDR2 FQGNSA. The CDR3 DNA sequence: TGTGCCAGCAGGCCCGGAGTCAGCCCGAACACCGGGGAGCTGTTTTTT. This sequence encodes CASRPGVSPNTGELFF.

CDR3 residues: CASTRTANTGELFF. The CDR3 nucleotides are TGTGCCAGCACCCGGACAGCGAACACCGGGGAGCTGTTTTTT. The gene calls are TRBV7-3 and TRBJ2-2; TRBD1 might be the D (6 bases). Trimming took 7 bases from V and 0 from J, leaving 9 bases between them. Germline V gives CDR1 SGHTA, CDR2 FQGTGA. The CDR3 runs 14 residues.

The chain uses TRBV7-9 and TRBJ2-5, with D unclear. Germline V gene sequence: CDR1 SEHNR, CDR2 FQNEAQ (reference sequence). V lost 0 bases and J 5 bases, leaving 7 bases between the germline ends. The CDR3 totals 13 residues. The CDR3 DNA follows: TGTGCCAGCAGCTTAGCCGCCGCGGAGACCCAGTACTTC. This translates into CASSLAAAETQYF.

This rearrangement joins TRBV5-1 to TRBJ1-4; D remains ambiguous. V lost 4 bases and J 4 bases, leaving 8 bases between the germline ends. CDR3 length: 13 amino acids. CDR1 is SGHRS, CDR2 YFSETQ, per germline. For the CDR3, the DNA is TGCGCCAGCAGCCCAGGAATTAATGAAAAACTGTTTTTT. This translates into CASSPGINEKLFF.

The rearrangement joins TRBV7-8 to TRBJ1-5; 7 bases align to TRBD1. The CDR3 contains 15 residues. CDR1 is SGHVS, CDR2 FQNEAQ, per germline. V lost 3 bases, J lost 5 bases, and 7 bases stayed unmatched. CDR3: CASSFLEGADQPQHF. DNA for the CDR3: TGTGCCAGCAGCTTCCTTGAGGGGGCAGATCAGCCCCAGCATTTT. The full variable domain, its missing parts supplied by reference TRBV7-8 and TRBJ1-5, is GAGVSQSPRYKVAKRGQDVALRCDPISGHVSLFWYQQALGQGPEFLTYFQNEAQLDKSGLPSDRFFAERPEGSVSTLKIQRTQQEDSAVYLCASSFLEGADQPQHFGDGTRLSIL.

The CDR3 loop is CASSWDRITTEAFF. The CDR3, as DNA: TGTGCCAGCTCTTGGGACAGAATCACCACTGAAGCTTTCTTT. V and J are TRBV18 and TRBJ1-1; 7 positions agree with TRBD1. The CDR3 consists of 14 residues. The V and J ends lost 6 bases and 4 bases, in that order; junction bases with no gene match: 8. CDR1 is KGHSH, CDR2 LQKENI, per germline. Supplemented by reference TRBV18 and TRBJ1-1, the full variable domain reads NAGVMQNPRHLVRRRGQEARLRCSPMKGHSHVYWYRQLPEEGLKFMVYLQKENIIDESGMPKERFSAEFPKEGPSILRIQQVVRGDSAAYFCASSWDRITTEAFFGQGTRLTVV.

V and J are TRBV7-9 and TRBJ2-1; D may be TRBD1 or TRBD2 (5 bases each). This CDR3 spans 16 amino acids. Germline values: CDR1 SEHNR, CDR2 FQNEAQ (reference sequence). V was pared by 5 bases and J by 1 base, with 15 bases between. The CDR3 DNA sequence: TGTGCCAGCAGCCCGGACTCTTCAGGGTCCTACAATGAGCAGTTCTTC. Translating it yields CASSPDSSGSYNEQFF.

The rearrangement links TRBV19 to TRBJ2-7, with D perhaps matching TRBD1 (5 bases). V lost 4 bases and J lost 5, with 12 bases in between. The germline CDR1 and CDR2 sequences are LNHDA and SQIVND (reference sequence). CDR3 size: 13 residues. The DNA of the CDR3 is TGTGCCAGTAGTAGACAGCTCTACGACGAGCAGTACTTC. Translated: CASSRQLYDEQYF.

The chain combines TRBV5-6 with TRBJ1-1, with D unclear. Germline V gives CDR1 SGHDT, CDR2 YYEEEE. Trimming pared 0 bases from V and 9 bases from J, leaving 9 bases between. The CDR3 covers 12 residues. This CDR3 reads CASSLGVRQAFF. CDR3 DNA: TGTGCCAGCAGCTTGGGGGTGCGGCAAGCTTTCTTT.

The chain employs TRBV29-1 and TRBJ1-2, with 8 bases that match TRBD1. The CDR3 extends over 13 amino acids. Per the germline V gene, CDR1 is SQVTM and CDR2 is ANQGSEA. The junction had 7 bases not matched to a gene; V was cut back by 4 bases and J by 6 bases. CDR3 nucleotide sequence: TGCAGCGTTGCCGGGACAGGAGTTCATGGCTACACCTTC. It is translated as CSVAGTGVHGYTF.

The chain carries TRBV4-2 and TRBJ2-7; possible D gene TRBD1, 6 bases. Trimming pared 1 base from V and 6 bases from J, leaving 13 bases between. There are 14 residues in the CDR3. From germline, CDR1 is LGHNA and CDR2 YNFKEQ. This CDR3 reads CASSQAQGLVEQYF. CDR3 DNA sequence: TGTGCCAGCAGCCAAGCCCAGGGGTTGGTCGAGCAGTACTTC.

The V gene is TRBV4-1, the J gene TRBJ1-5, with a possible D match to TRBD1 (6 bases). The germline V gene has CDR1 MGHRA and CDR2 YSYEKL. The V end was cut by 0 bases, the J end by 5 bases, with 11 bases between. The CDR3 has 15 amino acids. CDR3 amino acids: CASSQEGARDQPQHF. The CDR3 nucleotides are TGCGCCAGCAGCCAAGAGGGGGCCAGGGATCAGCCCCAGCATTTT.

The chain combines TRBV2 with TRBJ2-7; D possibly matches TRBD1 or TRBD2 (5 bases each). The CDR3 consists of 15 residues. V was shortened by 4 bases and J by 0 bases, with 13 bases between the two germline ends. The germline V gene has CDR1 SNHLY and CDR2 FYNNEI. The CDR3 sequence: CASSGPGTFSYEQYF. CDR3 coding DNA: TGTGCCAGCAGTGGTCCCGGGACCTTCTCCTACGAGCAGTACTTC.

CDR3 protein: CASSLQGGQGFYEQYF. The DNA of the CDR3 is TGTGCCAGCAGTCTCCAGGGCGGGCAGGGGTTCTACGAGCAGTACTTC. This rearrangement joins TRBV7-8 to TRBJ2-7, with D possibly TRBD1 on 6 matching bases. Germline CDR1 reads SGHVS; CDR2 reads FQNEAQ. The CDR3 has 16 amino acids. V lost 6 bases and J 3 bases, leaving 21 bases between the germline ends.

The CDR3 DNA is TGCAGCTCTTGTGACCAAAACGGACCCGGCGGCTCCTACGAGCAGTACTTC. It specifies CSSCDQNGPGGSYEQYF. The gene calls are TRBV29-1 and TRBJ2-7; no definite D call. The germline gives CDR1 SQVTM, CDR2 ANQGSEA. V was cut by 8 bases and J by 0 bases, with 26 bases left in between. The CDR3 spans 17 residues.